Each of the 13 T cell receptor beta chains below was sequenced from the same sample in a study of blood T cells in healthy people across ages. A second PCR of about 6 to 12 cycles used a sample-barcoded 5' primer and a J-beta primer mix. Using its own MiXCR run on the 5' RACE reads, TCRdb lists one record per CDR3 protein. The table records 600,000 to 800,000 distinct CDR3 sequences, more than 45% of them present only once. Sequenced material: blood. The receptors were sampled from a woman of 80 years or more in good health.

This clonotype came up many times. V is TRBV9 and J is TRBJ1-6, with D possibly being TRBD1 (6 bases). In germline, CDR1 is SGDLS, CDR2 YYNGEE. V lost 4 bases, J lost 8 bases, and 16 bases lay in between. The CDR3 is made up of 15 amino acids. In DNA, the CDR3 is TGTGCCAGCAGCCTTACAGGGAACAGAGATTCACCCCTCCACTTT. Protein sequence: CASSLTGNRDSPLHF.

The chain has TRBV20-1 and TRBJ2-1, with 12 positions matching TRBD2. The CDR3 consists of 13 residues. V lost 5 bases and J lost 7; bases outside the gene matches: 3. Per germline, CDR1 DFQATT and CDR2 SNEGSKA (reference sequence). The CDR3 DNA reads TGCAGTGCTCGGACTAGCGGGACTAATGAGCAGTTCTTC. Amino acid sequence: CSARTSGTNEQFF.

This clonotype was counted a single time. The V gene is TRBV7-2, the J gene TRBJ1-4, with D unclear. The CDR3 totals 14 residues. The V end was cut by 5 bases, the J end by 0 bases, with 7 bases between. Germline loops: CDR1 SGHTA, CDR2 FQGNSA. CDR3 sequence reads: CASSPDPTNEKLFF. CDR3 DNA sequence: TGTGCCAGCAGCCCAGACCCAACTAATGAAAAACTGTTTTTT.

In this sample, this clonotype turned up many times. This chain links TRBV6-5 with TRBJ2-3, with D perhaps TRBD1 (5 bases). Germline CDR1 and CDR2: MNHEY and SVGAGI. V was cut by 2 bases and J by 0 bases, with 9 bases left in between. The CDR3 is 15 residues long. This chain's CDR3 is CASSYGPGSTDTQYF. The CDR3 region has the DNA TGTGCCAGCAGTTACGGACCAGGGAGCACAGATACGCAGTATTTT.

CDR3 in amino acids: CASSLRGGNVLTF. In DNA form, the CDR3 reads TGTGCCAGCAGTCTCAGGGGTGGCAACGTCCTGACTTTC. The chain is built from TRBV2 and TRBJ2-6; possible D gene TRBD1, 6 bases. In germline, CDR1 is SNHLY, CDR2 FYNNEI. This CDR3 is built from 13 residues. Between the trimmed V and J ends, which lost 5 bases and 9 bases, there was a span of 11 bases.

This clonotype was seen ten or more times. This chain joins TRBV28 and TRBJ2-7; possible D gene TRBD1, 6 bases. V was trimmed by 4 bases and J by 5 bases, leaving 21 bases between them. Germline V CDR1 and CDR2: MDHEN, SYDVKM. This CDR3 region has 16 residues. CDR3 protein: CASSSRTVATVDEQYF. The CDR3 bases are TGTGCCAGCAGTTCGCGGACAGTCGCGACGGTGGACGAGCAGTACTTC.

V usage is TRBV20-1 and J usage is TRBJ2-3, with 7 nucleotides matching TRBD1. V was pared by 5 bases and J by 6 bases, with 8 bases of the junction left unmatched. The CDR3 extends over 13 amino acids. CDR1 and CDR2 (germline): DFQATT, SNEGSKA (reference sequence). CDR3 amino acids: CSAFSSTGDTQYF. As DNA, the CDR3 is TGCAGTGCTTTCTCCTCGACAGGGGATACGCAGTATTTT.

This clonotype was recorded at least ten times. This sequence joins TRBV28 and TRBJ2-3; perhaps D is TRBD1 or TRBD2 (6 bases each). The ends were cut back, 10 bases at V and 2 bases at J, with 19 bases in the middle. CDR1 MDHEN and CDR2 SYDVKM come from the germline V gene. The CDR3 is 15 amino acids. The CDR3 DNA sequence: TGTGCCACCTACCCGGAGGGGGTCCACACAGATACGCAGTATTTT. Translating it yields CATYPEGVHTDTQYF. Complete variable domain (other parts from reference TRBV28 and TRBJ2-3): DVKVTQSSRYLVKRTGEKVFLECVQDMDHENMFWYRQDPGLGLRLIYFSYDVKMKEKGDIPEGYSVSREKKERFSLILESASTNQTSMYLCATYPEGVHTDTQYFGPGTRLTVL.

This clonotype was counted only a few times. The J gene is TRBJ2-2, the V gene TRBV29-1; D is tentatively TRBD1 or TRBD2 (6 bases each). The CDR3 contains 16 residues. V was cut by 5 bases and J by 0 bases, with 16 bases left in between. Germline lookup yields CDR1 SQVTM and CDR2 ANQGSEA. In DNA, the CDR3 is TGCAGCGTTCTGCTCCGCGGGACACCGAACACCGGGGAGCTGTTTTTT. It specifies CSVLLRGTPNTGELFF.

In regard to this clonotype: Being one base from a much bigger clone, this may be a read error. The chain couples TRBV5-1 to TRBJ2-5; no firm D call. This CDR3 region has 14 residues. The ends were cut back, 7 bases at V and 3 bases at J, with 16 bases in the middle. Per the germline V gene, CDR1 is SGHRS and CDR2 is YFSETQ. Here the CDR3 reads CASGYRAREETQYF. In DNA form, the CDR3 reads TGCGCCAGCGGCTACCGGGCTCGGGAAGAGACCCAGTACTTC.

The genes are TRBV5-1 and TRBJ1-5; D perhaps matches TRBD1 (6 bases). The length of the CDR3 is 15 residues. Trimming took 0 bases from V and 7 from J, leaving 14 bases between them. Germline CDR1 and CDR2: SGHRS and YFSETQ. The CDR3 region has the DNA TGCGCCAGCAGCTTGGCCGGGGGGCTTGGACAGCCCCAGCATTTT. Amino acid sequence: CASSLAGGLGQPQHF.

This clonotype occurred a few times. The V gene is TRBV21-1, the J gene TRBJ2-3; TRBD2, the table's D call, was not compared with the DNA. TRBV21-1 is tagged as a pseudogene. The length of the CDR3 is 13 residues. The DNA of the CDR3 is TGTGCCAGCAGATGGGAGAGCACAGATACGCAGTATTTT. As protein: CASRWESTDTQYF.

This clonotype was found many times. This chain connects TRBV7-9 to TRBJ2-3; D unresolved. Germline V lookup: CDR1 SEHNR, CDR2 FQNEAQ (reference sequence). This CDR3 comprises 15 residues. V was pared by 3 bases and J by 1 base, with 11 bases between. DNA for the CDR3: TGTGCCAGCAGCTTTGGGGTCACAGGCACAGATACGCAGTATTTT. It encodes CASSFGVTGTDTQYF.